These T cell receptor beta chains were read from a single sample in a study of blood T cell repertoires in COVID-19. Sequencing used immunoSEQ multiplex PCR; TCRdb keeps in-frame clones, though not all of them. The sample includes about 330,000 clones, 80% to 90% of them seen just once. The sequenced sample consisted of PBMCs or T cells enriched from blood (not recorded which). These receptors were obtained from a man younger than 40 who had recovered from COVID-19. CDR3s include the opening cysteine and the closing phenylalanine or tryptophan. The D gene is left open where the match is weak. Not all rows give a size; the values are once, few, many and, for expanded clones, a class.

V: TRBV30
J: TRBJ2-1
D: NA
size: NA
DNA: TGTGCCTGGAGCCTTACTAACACGCCATCCTACAATGAGCAGTTCTTC
CDR3: CAWSLTNTPSYNEQFF

V: TRBV9
J: TRBJ2-3
D: TRBD2
size: NA
DNA: TGTGCCAGCAGCGTAGCGCCGGAGCCTAGCGGGGGGGCCACAGATACGCAGTATTTT
CDR3: CASSVAPEPSGGATDTQYF

V: TRBV6-5
J: TRBJ1-2
D: NA
size: NA
DNA: TGTGCCAGCAGGCGCAGGGTAGACTATGGCTACACCTTC
CDR3: CASRRRVDYGYTF

V: TRBV6-5
J: TRBJ1-2
D: TRBD1
size: NA
DNA: TGTGCCAGCAGCCTTACAGGGGCCTATGGCTACACCTTC
CDR3: CASSLTGAYGYTF

V: TRBV29-1
J: TRBJ2-3
D: TRBD1
size: NA
DNA: TGCAGCGTTGATAATTTTTGGCGACAGGGTTTGGGCACAGATACGCAGTATTTT
CDR3: CSVDNFWRQGLGTDTQYF

V: TRBV30
J: TRBJ2-7
D: NA
size: once
DNA: TGTGCCTGGAGTACGACCGGGGGGCAGCAGTACTTC
CDR3: CAWSTTGGQQYF

V: TRBV3-1/TRBV3-2
J: TRBJ2-5
D: NA
size: NA
DNA: TGTGCCAGCAGCCAAAGCCCCGGGGAGACCCAGTACTTC
CDR3: CASSQSPGETQYF

V: TRBV6-1
J: TRBJ1-1
D: NA
size: NA
DNA: TGTGCCAGCAGTGACCGGGGTGAGGGAATCTCTAAAGCTTTCTTT
CDR3: CASSDRGEGISKAFF

V: TRBV7-9
J: TRBJ1-4
D: NA
size: few
DNA: TGTGCCAGCAGCTTAGCGTCTGGAGTGGGTAATGAAAAACTGTTTTTT
CDR3: CASSLASGVGNEKLFF

V: TRBV28
J: TRBJ1-2
D: NA
size: once
DNA: TGTGCCAGCAATCTTCCCCAAGTAGTCGGCTACACCTTC
CDR3: CASNLPQVVGYTF

V: TRBV5-1
J: TRBJ2-7
D: TRBD1
size: NA
DNA: TGCGCCAGCAGATGGGGACAGGGGACCTACGAGCAGTACTTC
CDR3: CASRWGQGTYEQYF

V: TRBV24-1
J: TRBJ2-7
D: TRBD2
size: NA
DNA: TGTGCCACCAGTGACGGGGGGGGTTTTTACGAGCAGTACTTC
CDR3: CATSDGGGFYEQYF

V: TRBV7-2
J: TRBJ2-7
D: TRBD1
size: NA
DNA: TGTGCCAGCAGCTTAGCAGGACAGGGGGCTGGGGAGCAGTACTTC
CDR3: CASSLAGQGAGEQYF

V: TRBV28
J: TRBJ1-2
D: NA
size: few
DNA: TGTGCCAGCAGTTTAGGGCAGGGTCGGTCCTATGGCTACACCTTC
CDR3: CASSLGQGRSYGYTF

V: TRBV6-2/TRBV6-3
J: TRBJ2-5
D: NA
size: once
DNA: TGTGCCAGCAGCCCGACGGGATACCAAGAGACCCAGTACTTC
CDR3: CASSPTGYQETQYF

V: TRBV7-8
J: TRBJ1-5
D: NA
size: NA
DNA: TGTGCCAGTCAGACAGCTTATAGCAATCAGCCCCAGCATTTT
CDR3: CASQTAYSNQPQHF

V: TRBV11-2
J: TRBJ2-7
D: NA
size: NA
DNA: TGTGCCAGCAGCTTCCTAGATCTCTCCTACGAGCAGTACTTC
CDR3: CASSFLDLSYEQYF

V: TRBV4-2
J: TRBJ2-5
D: NA
size: few
DNA: TGTGCCAGCAGCCCCCGGGGGAAACTAGAGACCCAGTACTTC
CDR3: CASSPRGKLETQYF

V: TRBV2
J: TRBJ1-6
D: TRBD1
size: NA
DNA: TGTGCCAGCAGTTACAGGGGTTCGAATTCACCCCTCCACTTT
CDR3: CASSYRGSNSPLHF

V: TRBV19
J: TRBJ1-5
D: NA
size: NA
DNA: TGTGCCAGTACGGACAGACCCTATAGCAATCAGCCCCAGCATTTT
CDR3: CASTDRPYSNQPQHF

V: TRBV23-1
J: TRBJ2-3
D: TRBD2
size: once
DNA: TGCGCCAGCAGTCAATCTCCTGCTCCGGGGGGGCGAGTGGTCACAGATACGCAGTATTTT
CDR3: CASSQSPAPGGRVVTDTQYF

V: TRBV14
J: TRBJ1-6
D: NA
size: NA
DNA: TGTGCCAGCAGCCAAATCGGTGACAGCCATAATTCACCCCTCCACTTT
CDR3: CASSQIGDSHNSPLHF

V: TRBV21-1
J: TRBJ1-2
D: NA
size: NA
DNA: TGTGCCAGCAGCGCCCGGAGGGCTGGGATCTACAACTATGGCTACACCTTC
CDR3: CASSARRAGIYNYGYTF

V: TRBV6-1
J: TRBJ2-3
D: NA
size: NA
DNA: TGTGCCAGCAGTGAAAAAACAGAAGATACGCAGTATTTT
CDR3: CASSEKTEDTQYF

V: TRBV24-1
J: TRBJ2-5
D: TRBD1
size: once
DNA: TGTGCCACCAGTGAACCGACAGGGGGCATGGAGACCCAGTACTTC
CDR3: CATSEPTGGMETQYF

V: TRBV5-1
J: TRBJ2-7
D: NA
size: NA
DNA: TGCGCCAGCAGCTTGGACCAGGGCGCACGCGAGCAGTACTTC
CDR3: CASSLDQGAREQYF

V: TRBV4-2
J: TRBJ1-5
D: TRBD1
size: NA
DNA: TGTGCCAGCAGCCAAGACTTTGACAGGGGTATGTCGCCCCAGCATTTT
CDR3: CASSQDFDRGMSPQHF

V: TRBV30
J: TRBJ1-2
D: NA
size: NA
DNA: TGTGCCTGGAGGAGGAGGGGCGCGTACTATGGCTACACCTTC
CDR3: CAWRRRGAYYGYTF

V: TRBV2
J: TRBJ2-7
D: NA
size: NA
DNA: TGTGCCAGCAGTGGTGGGCAGGTCCGCTACGAGCAGTACTTC
CDR3: CASSGGQVRYEQYF

V: TRBV28
J: TRBJ1-2
D: NA
size: once
DNA: TGTGCCAGCTTAAGGGGGTATTATGGCTACACCTTC
CDR3: CASLRGYYGYTF

V: TRBV15
J: TRBJ1-4
D: NA
size: NA
DNA: TGTGCCACCAGCAACGACCGCCAGGTGTGGGAAAAACTGTTTTTT
CDR3: CATSNDRQVWEKLFF

V: TRBV15
J: TRBJ1-5
D: NA
size: once
DNA: TGTGCCACCAGCAGAGATCGGGTTAATCAGCCCCAGCATTTT
CDR3: CATSRDRVNQPQHF

V: TRBV4-1
J: TRBJ2-3
D: TRBD2
size: NA
DNA: TGCGCCAGCAGCCAAGAAGGCCTAGCGGGGAGGGCCGTGCGGACAGATACGCAGTATTTT
CDR3: CASSQEGLAGRAVRTDTQYF

V: TRBV4-1
J: TRBJ2-2
D: NA
size: NA
DNA: TGCGCCAGCAGCCAACCGGGTCGAGTAACCTTCGCCGGGGAGCTGTTTTTT
CDR3: CASSQPGRVTFAGELFF

V: TRBV6-5
J: TRBJ1-6
D: NA
size: NA
DNA: TGTGCCAGCAGTCCAACAGGGATTTCACCCCTCCACTTT
CDR3: CASSPTGISPLHF

V: TRBV14
J: TRBJ2-2
D: TRBD1
size: NA
DNA: TGTGCCAGCAGCCTACAGGGGACGAACACCGGGGAGCTGTTTTTT
CDR3: CASSLQGTNTGELFF

V: TRBV29-1
J: TRBJ2-7
D: TRBD1
size: NA
DNA: TGCAGCGTTGACTCGACAGGGCGCGACGAGCAGTACTTC
CDR3: CSVDSTGRDEQYF

V: TRBV7-6
J: TRBJ1-1
D: NA
size: NA
DNA: TGTGCCAGCAGCTTCCGCGTTGGGGAGGGCACTGAAGCTTTCTTT
CDR3: CASSFRVGEGTEAFF

V: TRBV6-1
J: TRBJ2-1
D: TRBD1
size: NA
DNA: TGTGCCAGCAGTGAAGCGGCGACAGGGGTGTCGGTCAGTGAGCAGTTCTTC
CDR3: CASSEAATGVSVSEQFF

V: TRBV4-2
J: TRBJ2-5
D: TRBD1
size: once
DNA: TGTGCCAGCAGCCAAGATCCGACAGGGCAAGAGACCCAGTACTTC
CDR3: CASSQDPTGQETQYF

V: TRBV6-5
J: TRBJ2-7
D: TRBD1
size: NA
DNA: TGTGCCAGCAGCCCAGAGACAGGGAGCTCCTACGAGCAGTACTTC
CDR3: CASSPETGSSYEQYF

V: TRBV7-8
J: TRBJ1-5
D: TRBD1
size: NA
DNA: TGTGCCAGCAGCTTGGAAGGGACAGGGACACAGCCCCAGCATTTT
CDR3: CASSLEGTGTQPQHF

V: TRBV27
J: TRBJ2-7
D: TRBD1
size: NA
DNA: TGTGCCAGCAGTTTTTCAGCCGGGACAGAGAACTACGAGCAGTACTTC
CDR3: CASSFSAGTENYEQYF

V: TRBV11-2
J: TRBJ2-1
D: TRBD1
size: NA
DNA: TGTGCCAGCAGCTTAGAAGGGACAGGCCGGTACAATGAGCAGTTCTTC
CDR3: CASSLEGTGRYNEQFF

V: TRBV27
J: TRBJ1-5
D: NA
size: NA
DNA: TGTGCCAGCAGTTCCGGTGATCAGCCCCAGCATTTT
CDR3: CASSSGDQPQHF

V: TRBV29-1
J: TRBJ1-1
D: NA
size: NA
DNA: TGCAGCGGGAGTGGAGGGGACGCTGAAGCTTTCTTT
CDR3: CSGSGGDAEAFF